This TCR beta chain was sequenced during a study of human T cells and chemical hapten exposure. From the RACE reads, TCRdb called clonotypes with MiXCR, one entry per CDR3 protein. The sample shows about 350,000 distinct CDR3 sequences, 4.5% to 5.5% of them seen only once. Time point in this sample: pre-sensitization, week 0. Regarding treatment: therapeutic diphenylcyclopropenone sensitization with weekly scalp DPC. At patch-test visits, sampling came before the patch test. The origin of this receptor is a young woman with alopecia areata. Some clones in this sample may be carry-over from other donors' samples. This specimen was whole blood, taken in connection with sensitization to the hapten diphenylcyclopropenone (DPC).

CDR3 protein: CASSRGGQENSPLHF. CDR3 DNA sequence: TGTGCCAGCAGCCGAGGGGGACAGGAAAATTCACCCCTCCACTTT. The chain combines TRBV12-3 or TRBV12-4 with TRBJ1-6, with 8 bases matching TRBD1. V was pared by 6 bases and J by 7 bases, with 8 bases of the junction left unmatched. There are 15 residues in the CDR3.